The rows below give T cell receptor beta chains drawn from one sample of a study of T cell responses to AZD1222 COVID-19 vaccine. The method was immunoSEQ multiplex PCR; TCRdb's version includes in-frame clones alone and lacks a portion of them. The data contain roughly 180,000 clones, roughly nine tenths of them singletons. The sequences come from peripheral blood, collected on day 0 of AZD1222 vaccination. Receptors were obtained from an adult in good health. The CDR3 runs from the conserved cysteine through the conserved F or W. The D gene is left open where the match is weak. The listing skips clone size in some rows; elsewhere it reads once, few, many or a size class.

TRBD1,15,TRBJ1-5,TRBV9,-,TGTGCCAGCAGCCTGTCAGGGGGCGGCAATCAGCCCCAGCATTTT,CASSLSGGGNQPQHF
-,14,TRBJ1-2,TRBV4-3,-,TGCGCCAGCAGCCAAGGGGGCAGGTCGCGTGGCTACACCTTC,CASSQGGRSRGYTF
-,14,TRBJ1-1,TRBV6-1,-,TGTGCCAGCAGTGAAAACTACAGGGTCACTGAAGCTTTCTTT,CASSENYRVTEAFF
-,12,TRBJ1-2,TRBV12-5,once,TGTGCTAGTGGTTTGTTGGTGGGTGGCTACACCTTC,CASGLLVGGYTF
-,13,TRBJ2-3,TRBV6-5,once,TGTGCCAGCGGACAGATCCCCACAGATACGCAGTATTTT,CASGQIPTDTQYF
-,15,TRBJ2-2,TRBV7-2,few,TGTGCCAGCAGCTTAGGGCAGGGGAGGACCGGGGAGCTGTTTTTT,CASSLGQGRTGELFF
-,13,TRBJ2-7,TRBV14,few,TGTGCCAGCAGCCGAGGAGGGATTACTAATGAGTACTTC,CASSRGGITNEYF
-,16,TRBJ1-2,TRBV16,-,TGTGCCAGCAGCCCAGCCAGCATGCTAGCGAGGAATGGCTACACCTTC,CASSPASMLARNGYTF
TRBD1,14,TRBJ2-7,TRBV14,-,TGTGCCAGCAGCCAAAAGGGACAGGGGCCCGAGCAGTACTTC,CASSQKGQGPEQYF
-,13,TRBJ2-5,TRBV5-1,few,TGCGCCAGCAGCGCGCAGACTCAAGAGACCCAGTACTTC,CASSAQTQETQYF
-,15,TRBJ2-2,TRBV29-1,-,TGCAGCGTTTCAGGGGGAGGGATCAACACCGGGGAGCTGTTTTTT,CSVSGGGINTGELFF
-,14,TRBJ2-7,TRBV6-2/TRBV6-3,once,TGTGCCAGCAGCCCACCGCGGACCACCTACGAGCAGTACTTC,CASSPPRTTYEQYF
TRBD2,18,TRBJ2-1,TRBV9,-,TGTGCCAGCAGCGGGACTAGCGGGGGGATATTCGCCTACAATGAGCAGTTCTTC,CASSGTSGGIFAYNEQFF
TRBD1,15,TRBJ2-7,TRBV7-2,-,TGTGCCAGCAGCACCGGACAGGGGGCTTCCTTCGAGCAGTACTTC,CASSTGQGASFEQYF
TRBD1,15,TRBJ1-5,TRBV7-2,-,TGTGCCAGCAGCTTAGTGGCAGGGGGCGGTCAGCCCCAGCATTTT,CASSLVAGGGQPQHF
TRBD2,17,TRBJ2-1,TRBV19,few,TGTGCCAGTAGTATACTCCCGGGGGGGAGCTCCTACAATGAGCAGTTCTTC,CASSILPGGSSYNEQFF
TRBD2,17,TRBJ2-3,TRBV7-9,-,TGTGCCAGCAGCCAACTAGCGGGGGGGCCTAGCACAGATACGCAGTATTTT,CASSQLAGGPSTDTQYF
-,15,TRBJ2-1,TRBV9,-,TGTGCCAGCAGCGAGGGACCCGCGAACTACAATGAGCAGTTCTTC,CASSEGPANYNEQFF
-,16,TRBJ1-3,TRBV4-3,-,TGCGCCAGCAGCCAAGACTTGACAGTCTCTGGAAACACCATATATTTT,CASSQDLTVSGNTIYF
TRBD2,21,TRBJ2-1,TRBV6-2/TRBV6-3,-,TGTGCCAGCAGTTACTCGCTTTCCATGGCTAGCGGGGGACGCTCCTACAATGAGCAGTTCTTC,CASSYSLSMASGGRSYNEQFF